Presented here are 27 T cell receptor beta chains from one specimen sequenced in a study of technical replicates of blood from a few donors. The protocol was immunoSEQ multiplex PCR, while the TCRdb copy is restricted to in-frame clones and leaves out a portion. Altogether around 67,000 clones are present, approximately 83% being singletons, with the ten largest covering roughly 5%. The sample comprised PBMCs. These receptors were taken from a human donor in good health. Some clones in this sample may be carry-over from other donors' samples.

This clone was detected only once. The CDR3 sequence: CASSPTSGGPGELFF. CDR3 DNA: TGTGCCAGCAGCCCGACTAGCGGGGGGCCCGGGGAGCTGTTTTTT. This sequence joins TRBV5-4 and TRBJ2-2, with 13 bases aligning to TRBD2. The J segment lost 6 bases and the V segment lost 4 bases, leaving 3 bases of the junction unmatched. The CDR3 spans 15 residues. CDR1 and CDR2 from the germline V gene are SGHNT and YYREEE (reference sequence).

V is TRBV6-5 and J is TRBJ1-2; D is unresolved. This CDR3 spans 13 amino acids. With 6 bases removed from V and 2 bases from J, the gap between germline ends came to 10 bases. The germline V gene encodes CDR1 MNHEY and CDR2 SVGAGI. CDR3 amino acids: CASSYTANYGYTF. Written as DNA, the CDR3 is TGTGCCAGCAGCTACACAGCAAACTATGGCTACACCTTC.

The chain joins TRBV4-3 to TRBJ1-3; TRBD1 is a possible D gene (5 bases). This CDR3 region has 14 residues. Trimming took off 0 bases at V and 4 bases at J, with 7 bases between the two ends. In germline, CDR1 is LGHNA, CDR2 YSLEER. The CDR3 sequence: CASSQEKGGNTIYF. As DNA, the CDR3 is TGCGCCAGCAGCCAAGAAAAGGGGGGAAACACCATATATTTT.

V gene TRBV19 combines with J gene TRBJ2-3; the D gene is possibly TRBD1 (7 bases). Per the germline V gene, CDR1 is LNHDA and CDR2 is SQIVND (reference sequence). The ends were cut back, 10 bases at V and 1 base at J, with 21 bases in the middle. The CDR3 extends over 16 amino acids. The CDR3 coding sequence is TGTGCCACCGCTGAGATTGGCGGGACAGGCACAGATACGCAGTATTTT. Translation gives CATAEIGGTGTDTQYF.

The V call is TRBV13, the J call TRBJ2-3; possibly TRBD1 for D (6 bases). The V end lost 6 bases, the J end lost 0 bases, and 19 bases lay between the germline ends. Germline assignment: CDR1 PRHDT and CDR2 FYEKMQ (reference sequence). The CDR3 has 17 residues. The CDR3 sequence is CASSGGSYRSSTDTQYF. In DNA, the CDR3 is TGTGCCAGCAGTGGGGGCTCTTACAGATCTAGCACAGATACGCAGTATTTT.

This chain connects TRBV11-2 to TRBJ2-7; 8 nucleotides align to TRBD2. V lost 3 bases, J lost 6 bases, and 7 bases stayed unmatched. Germline loops: CDR1 SGHAT, CDR2 FQNNGV. This CDR3 is built from 14 residues. The CDR3 loop is CASSFPAGAFEQYF. The CDR3 coding sequence is TGTGCCAGCAGCTTTCCAGCGGGAGCGTTCGAGCAGTACTTC. Combining the CDR3 with reference TRBV11-2 and TRBJ2-7 gives the whole variable domain EAGVAQSPRYKIIEKRQSVAFWCNPISGHATLYWYQQILGQGPKLLIQFQNNGVVDDSQLPKDRFSAERLKGVDSTLKIQPAKLEDSAVYLCASSFPAGAFEQYFGPGTRLTVT.

The rearrangement uses TRBV7-9 and TRBJ1-1; D uncertain. Trimming took 3 bases from V and 3 from J, leaving 11 bases between them. This CDR3 has 14 residues. The germline CDR1 and CDR2 sequences are SEHNR and FQNEAQ (reference sequence). Here the CDR3 DNA reads TGTGCCAGCAGCTTGGAGACCCCGGACACTGAAGCTTTCTTT. Translated, it gives CASSLETPDTEAFF.

This clone was recorded at least ten times. The genes are TRBV6-1 and TRBJ2-4; TRBD1 is a possible D gene (5 bases). This CDR3 region has 15 residues. Looked up from germline, CDR1 is MNHNS and CDR2 is SASEGT. Trimming stripped 1 base from V and 5 bases from J, with 12 bases between. CDR3 DNA: TGTGCCAGCAGTGAAGTAGTAGGGGATCAAAACATTCAGTACTTC. Translated, it gives CASSEVVGDQNIQYF.

A single count supports this clone. The chain has TRBV5-1 and TRBJ2-7; unclear D gene. This CDR3 has 16 residues. V was clipped by 0 bases and J by 3 bases, with 16 bases between them. Germline V lookup: CDR1 SGHRS, CDR2 YFSETQ. CDR3 sequence (DNA): TGCGCCAGCAGCTTGGAGCCGTCCGGTGCTATCTACGAGCAGTACTTC. This gives the protein CASSLEPSGAIYEQYF.

This sequence joins TRBV7-2 and TRBJ2-3, with 10 positions matching TRBD1. CDR1 and CDR2 from the germline V gene are SGHTA and FQGNSA. This CDR3 comprises 15 residues. V was pared by 4 bases and J by 1 base, with 2 bases of the junction left unmatched. The DNA of the CDR3 is TGTGCCAGCAGCTGGACAGGGGGTCGCACAGATACGCAGTATTTT. The encoded protein is CASSWTGGRTDTQYF.

V is TRBV6-5 and J is TRBJ1-2, with D possibly TRBD1 on 6 matching bases. The CDR3 sequence is 14 residues long. CDR1 is MNHEY, CDR2 SVGAGI, per germline. The ends were cut back, 5 bases at V and 6 bases at J, with 16 bases in the middle. The CDR3 here is CASSTPDRWHGYTF. The CDR3 DNA follows: TGTGCCAGCAGTACCCCGGACAGATGGCATGGCTACACCTTC.

This rearrangement joins TRBV7-9 to TRBJ1-4, with D possibly TRBD1 on 5 matching bases. CDR1 is SEHNR and CDR2 is FQNEAQ in the germline V gene (reference sequence). This CDR3 comprises 15 residues. V was pared by 3 bases and J by 7 bases, with 15 bases between. The CDR3 nucleotides are TGTGCCAGCAGCTTCTCCGGTGGGGCGGTTGAAAAACTGTTTTTT. It is translated as CASSFSGGAVEKLFF. The whole variable domain, remainder taken from reference TRBV7-9 and TRBJ1-4, is DTGVSQNPRHKITKRGQNVTFRCDPISEHNRLYWYRQTLGQGPEFLTYFQNEAQLEKSRLLSDRFSAERPKGSFSTLEIQRTEQGDSAMYLCASSFSGGAVEKLFFGSGTQLSVL.

This chain joins TRBV7-3 and TRBJ1-4; TRBD1 matches at 12 bases. The germline CDR1 and CDR2 sequences are SGHTA and FQGTGA. This CDR3 is built from 15 residues. The trim removed 4 bases at V and 7 bases at J, leaving 4 bases unmatched. Here the CDR3 reads CASSSGTGGFEKLFF. In nucleotides, the CDR3 is TGTGCCAGCAGCTCAGGGACAGGGGGCTTTGAAAAACTGTTTTTT.

This clone was detected only once. The chain is built from TRBV29-1 and TRBJ2-4, with TRBD1 identical over 10 bases. V lost 7 bases and J lost 5; bases outside the gene matches: 2. Germline CDR1 reads SQVTM; CDR2 reads ANQGSEA. The CDR3 length is 12 residues. CDR3 region: CSAGTGENIQYF. CDR3 sequence (DNA): TGCAGCGCAGGGACAGGGGAAAACATTCAGTACTTC.

The chain recombines TRBV19 with TRBJ1-5; 8 nucleotides line up with TRBD1. The CDR3 consists of 15 residues. V shed 5 bases and J 6 bases; nucleotides not matched to a gene: 9. Germline lookup yields CDR1 LNHDA and CDR2 SQIVND (reference sequence). The CDR3 region has the DNA TGTGCCAGTAGTTCCCGGACAGGGTGGAGTCAGCCCCAGCATTTT. This codes for CASSSRTGWSQPQHF.

V gene TRBV19 combines with J gene TRBJ1-2; 8 positions match TRBD1. The V gene end was trimmed by 5 bases and the J gene end by 7 bases; junction bases not matched to a gene: 6. The CDR3 consists of 13 residues. Germline-derived CDR1 and CDR2 are LNHDA and SQIVND (reference sequence). CDR3 in DNA: TGTGCCAGTAGTCCGCGGACAGGGAGTGGCTACACCTTC. Its protein product is CASSPRTGSGYTF.

The genes are TRBV10-1 and TRBJ1-5; D remains unclear. The V and J ends lost 4 bases and 1 base respectively, with 20 bases between them. CDR3 length equals 18 residues. CDR1 and CDR2 from the germline V gene are WNHNN and SYGVQD (reference sequence). CDR3 sequence (DNA): TGCGCCAGCAGTGGCTGGGAGTGTCTTGATAAGAGCAATCAGCCCCAGCATTTT. Amino acid sequence: CASSGWECLDKSNQPQHF.

The chain couples TRBV7-2 to TRBJ2-1, with D possibly TRBD1 on 5 matching bases. This CDR3 region has 13 residues. Looked up from germline, CDR1 is SGHTA and CDR2 is FQGNSA. Deletions cut 5 bases from V and 14 bases from J, with 19 bases between. The chain's CDR3 is CASSLQESVEKFF. The CDR3 coding sequence is TGTGCCAGCAGCCTACAGGAGTCCGTGGAAAAGTTCTTC.

This sequence joins TRBV7-9 and TRBJ2-5; 10 bases are shared with TRBD2. V was clipped by 2 bases and J by 5 bases; unmatched bases: 8. The CDR3 sequence is 16 residues long. From germline, CDR1 is SEHNR and CDR2 FQNEAQ (reference sequence). The CDR3 DNA is TGTGCCAGCAGCTTAATCACTAGCGGGGCGTCTGAGACCCAGTACTTC. It specifies CASSLITSGASETQYF.

The V gene is TRBV5-6, the J gene TRBJ2-7; 9 positions match TRBD1. The trim removed 2 bases at V and 4 bases at J, leaving 4 bases unmatched. The V gene's germline CDR1 is SGHDT and CDR2 YYEEEE. The CDR3 is 14 residues long. The chain's CDR3 is CASSLQGAEYEQYF. The CDR3 DNA sequence: TGTGCCAGCAGCTTACAGGGGGCTGAGTACGAGCAGTACTTC.

This clone was seen once. The rearrangement links TRBV18 to TRBJ2-7, with 8 positions matching TRBD1. J gave up 0 bases and V 3 bases, and 10 bases lay outside the gene matches. Germline CDR1 and CDR2: KGHSH and LQKENI. This CDR3 region has 17 residues. The DNA for the CDR3 is TGTGCCAGCTCACCGGCCGTCGACAGGGGCCCCTCCTACGAGCAGTACTTC. It yields the protein CASSPAVDRGPSYEQYF.

The chain links TRBV11-2 to TRBJ2-5; 11 bases agree with TRBD1. The CDR3 contains 16 residues. V lost 4 bases and J lost 4; bases outside the gene matches: 8. Germline-derived CDR1 and CDR2 are SGHAT and FQNNGV. The CDR3 here is CASSSVTGTGGETQYF. CDR3 DNA: TGTGCCAGCAGCTCCGTCACCGGGACAGGGGGAGAGACCCAGTACTTC.

In its sample, this clone was seen once. The gene calls are TRBV28 and TRBJ2-7; 9 bases map to TRBD2. V trimming: 2 bases; J trimming: 5 bases; junction bases outside the gene matches: 4. Germline CDR1 and CDR2: MDHEN and SYDVKM. This CDR3 has 14 amino acids. The CDR3: CASSLPAGGDEQYF. The CDR3 DNA follows: TGTGCCAGCAGTTTACCGGCGGGGGGGGACGAGCAGTACTTC. The whole variable domain, filled in from reference TRBV28 and TRBJ2-7, reads DVKVTQSSRYLVKRTGEKVFLECVQDMDHENMFWYRQDPGLGLRLIYFSYDVKMKEKGDIPEGYSVSREKKERFSLILESASTNQTSMYLCASSLPAGGDEQYFGPGTRLTVT.

This chain links TRBV7-6 with TRBJ2-3; D is uncertain. The CDR3 sequence is 13 residues long. Between the trimmed V and J ends, which lost 5 bases and 4 bases, there was a span of 10 bases. CDR1 and CDR2 (germline): SGHVS, FNYEAQ. The CDR3 DNA is TGTGCCAGCAGCACTACATCCCCAGATACGCAGTATTTT. Translating it yields CASSTTSPDTQYF.

The gene calls are TRBV20-1 and TRBJ2-3, with a tentative D call TRBD2 (6 bases). This CDR3 comprises 11 residues. Germline V gene data show CDR1 as DFQATT and CDR2 as SNEGSKA (reference sequence). Trimming took 3 bases from V and 8 from J, leaving 9 bases between them. CDR3 sequence reads: CSASLRGTQYF. The CDR3 DNA reads as TGCAGTGCTAGTTTGCGGGGTACGCAGTATTTT.

The chain is built from TRBV5-4 and TRBJ1-1, with D maybe TRBD1 (5 bases). Germline CDR1 is SGHNT and CDR2 is YYREEE (reference sequence). Trimming took 0 bases from V and 1 from J, leaving 10 bases between them. The CDR3 sequence is 15 residues long. The CDR3 loop is CASSLAMTENTEAFF. The CDR3 DNA is TGTGCCAGCAGCTTGGCCATGACAGAGAACACTGAAGCTTTCTTT.

The V call is TRBV9, the J call TRBJ2-3; D possibly corresponds to TRBD1 (5 bases). The CDR3 has 14 residues. The V gene's germline CDR1 is SGDLS and CDR2 YYNGEE. The V end lost 2 bases, the J end lost 1 base, and 8 bases lay between the germline ends. The CDR3 DNA reads as TGTGCCAGCAGCGTTGAAGGGGGCACAGATACGCAGTATTTT. Translation: CASSVEGGTDTQYF. The whole variable domain, remainder taken from reference TRBV9 and TRBJ2-3, is DSGVTQTPKHLITATGQRVTLRCSPRSGDLSVYWYQQSLDQGLQFLIQYYNGEERAKGNILERFSAQQFPDLHSELNLSSLELGDSALYFCASSVEGGTDTQYFGPGTRLTVL.